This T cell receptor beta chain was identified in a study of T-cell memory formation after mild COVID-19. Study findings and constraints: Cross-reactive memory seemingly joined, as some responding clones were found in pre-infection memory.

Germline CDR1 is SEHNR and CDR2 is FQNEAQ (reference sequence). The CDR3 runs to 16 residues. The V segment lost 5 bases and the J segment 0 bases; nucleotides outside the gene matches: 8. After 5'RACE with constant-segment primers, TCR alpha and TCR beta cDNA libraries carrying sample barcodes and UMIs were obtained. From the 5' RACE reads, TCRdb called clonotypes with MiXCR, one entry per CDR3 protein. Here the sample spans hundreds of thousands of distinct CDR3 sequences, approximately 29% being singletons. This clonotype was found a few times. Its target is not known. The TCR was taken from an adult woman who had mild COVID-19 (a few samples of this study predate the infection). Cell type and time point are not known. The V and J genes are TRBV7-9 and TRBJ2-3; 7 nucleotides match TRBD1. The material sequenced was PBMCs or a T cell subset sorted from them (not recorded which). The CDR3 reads CASSPDRASSTDTQYF. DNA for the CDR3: TGTGCCAGCAGCCCCGACAGGGCCTCTAGCACAGATACGCAGTATTTT.